Listed here are 13 T cell receptor beta chains from one sample, sequenced in a study. MiXCR was run by TCRdb on the 5' RACE reads, yielding one entry per CDR3 protein. The sample gives about 34,000 distinct CDR3 sequences, roughly 26% of which show up once; about 3.9% is in the top ten. Input material: naive CD4+ T cells sorted from a lymph node. Noted subset: naive CD4+ T cells, CD4+CD45RA+CD25-. The receptors were gathered from a female donor with breast cancer.

Remarks on this clonotype: The junction departs from germline at one end; a sequencing error may be responsible. V and J are TRBV12-3 or TRBV12-4 and TRBJ2-6, with 10 bases fitting TRBD1. The CDR3 loop spans 14 amino acids. Here the CDR3 DNA reads TGTACCAGCGGACAGGGGGCTGGGGCCAACGTCCTGACTTTC. Its protein product is CTSGQGAGANVLTF.

The V gene is TRBV20-1, the J gene TRBJ2-6; no clear D. The V gene's germline CDR1 is DFQATT and CDR2 SNEGSKA (reference sequence). The CDR3 covers 14 residues. V was cut by 5 bases and J by 0 bases, with 8 bases left in between. The CDR3 reads CSAPPASGANVLTF. For the CDR3, the DNA is TGCAGTGCTCCCCCCGCCTCTGGGGCCAACGTCCTGACTTTC.

This rearrangement joins TRBV27 to TRBJ2-7; D uncertain. The CDR3 spans 14 residues. Germline values: CDR1 MNHEY, CDR2 SMNVEV (reference sequence). V was clipped by 5 bases and J by 3 bases, with 14 bases between them. The CDR3 spells CASSPNLSRYEQYF. Written as DNA, the CDR3 is TGTGCCAGCAGTCCCAATCTGTCCCGCTACGAGCAGTACTTC.

The CDR3 DNA is TGTGCCAGCAGTGAAATTGGCCAGGTGAACTCCTACGAGCAGTACTTC. As protein: CASSEIGQVNSYEQYF. V and J are TRBV6-1 and TRBJ2-7; D uncertain. The germline V gene encodes CDR1 MNHNS and CDR2 SASEGT. V lost 2 bases, J lost 0 bases, and 14 bases lay in between. The CDR3 is made up of 16 amino acids.

Only a few counts were recorded for this clonotype. V and J are TRBV7-8 and TRBJ2-3; 9 positions match TRBD1. This CDR3 region has 15 residues. CDR1 and CDR2 from the germline V gene are SGHVS and FQNEAQ. J gave up 6 bases and V 5 bases, and 9 bases lay outside the gene matches. The CDR3 loop reads CASSLPGQGTDTQYF. DNA of the CDR3: TGTGCCAGCAGCCTACCGGGACAGGGTACCGATACGCAGTATTTT.

The table lists this clonotype with many counts. The chain is built from TRBV5-1 and TRBJ2-1, with 7 bases aligning to TRBD2. V was pared by 6 bases and J by 6 bases, with 9 bases of the junction left unmatched. CDR1 is SGHRS and CDR2 is YFSETQ in the germline V gene. The CDR3 consists of 14 residues. The CDR3 loop reads CASTSGRFGNEQFF. The CDR3 bases are TGCGCCAGCACCTCCGGGAGGTTCGGCAATGAGCAGTTCTTC.

The J gene is TRBJ2-7, the V gene TRBV6-2 or TRBV6-3; 10 positions agree with TRBD2. The V segment lost 5 bases and the J segment 3 bases; nucleotides outside the gene matches: 7. Germline V CDR1 and CDR2: MNHEY, SVGEGT. This CDR3 contains 15 residues. The CDR3 DNA is TGTGCCAGCAGTACCATTACTAGCGGGAACTACGAGCAGTACTTC. As protein: CASSTITSGNYEQYF.

As concerns this clonotype: A single base separates this from a much larger clone, so it may be a read error. V gene TRBV6-5 combines with J gene TRBJ1-6; 7 bases map to TRBD1. The CDR3 has 13 amino acids. The ends lost 4 bases at V and 11 bases at J; junction bases unmatched: 5. The germline gives CDR1 MNHEY, CDR2 SVGAGI. CDR3 sequence: CASSSTGVTPLHF. DNA for the CDR3: TGTGCCAGCAGTTCCACAGGGGTGACACCCCTCCACTTT.

As to this clonotype: Given a much more abundant clone one base away, this may be a read error. This chain links TRBV5-6 with TRBJ2-5; 11 bases match TRBD1. The CDR3 consists of 15 residues. Germline V gives CDR1 SGHDT, CDR2 YYEEEE. The CDR3 loop reads CASSRGGTGGETQHF. The CDR3 nucleotides read TGTGCCAGCAGCAGGGGCGGGACAGGGGGAGAGACCCAGCACTTC.

This clonotype was seen a single time. The chain couples TRBV5-1 to TRBJ2-2, with 7 bases identical to TRBD1. CDR1 SGHRS and CDR2 YFSETQ come from the germline V gene. V dropped 4 bases and J dropped 6; count of bases not matched to a gene: 12. This CDR3 is 16 amino acids long. Here the CDR3 reads CASSPGVGGAPGELFF. CDR3 in DNA: TGCGCCAGCAGCCCAGGAGTAGGGGGCGCCCCCGGGGAGCTGTTTTTT.

The chain carries TRBV7-9 and TRBJ2-2; D call uncertain. Trimming cost V 1 base and J 8 bases, with 11 bases left between them. The germline V gene has CDR1 SEHNR and CDR2 FQNEAQ (reference sequence). This CDR3 is 14 amino acids long. The CDR3: CASSLEGRRGELFF. CDR3 nucleotides: TGTGCCAGCAGCTTAGAAGGCAGGCGGGGGGAGCTGTTTTTT.

The V and J genes are TRBV6-1 and TRBJ1-2; TRBD1 matches 8 bases. V was pared by 10 bases and J by 7 bases, with 8 bases of the junction left unmatched. From germline, CDR1 is MNHNS and CDR2 SASEGT. CDR3 length: 12 residues. The CDR3 DNA reads as TGTGCCAACTCCGGGACAGGCTCTGGCTACACCTTC. Translated, it gives CANSGTGSGYTF.

V usage is TRBV6-2 or TRBV6-3 and J usage is TRBJ2-7; tentatively, D is TRBD1 or TRBD2 (5 bases each). The CDR3 contains 14 residues. The V end was cut by 2 bases, the J end by 3 bases, with 11 bases between. Germline lookup yields CDR1 MNHEY and CDR2 SVGEGT. CDR3 residues: CASSYGTDFYEQYF. The CDR3 region has the DNA TGTGCCAGCAGTTACGGGACGGATTTCTACGAGCAGTACTTC.